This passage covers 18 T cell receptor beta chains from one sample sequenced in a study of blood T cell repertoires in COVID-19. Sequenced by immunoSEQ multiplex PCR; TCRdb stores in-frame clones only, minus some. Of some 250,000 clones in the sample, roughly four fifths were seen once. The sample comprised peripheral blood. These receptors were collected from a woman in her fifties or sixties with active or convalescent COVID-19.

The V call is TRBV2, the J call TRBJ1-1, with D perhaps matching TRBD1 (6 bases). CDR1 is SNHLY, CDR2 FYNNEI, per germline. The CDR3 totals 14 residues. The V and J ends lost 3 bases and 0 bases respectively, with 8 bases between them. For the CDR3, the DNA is TGTGCCAGCAGTGAGACAGGCTTGAACACTGAAGCTTTCTTT. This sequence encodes CASSETGLNTEAFF.

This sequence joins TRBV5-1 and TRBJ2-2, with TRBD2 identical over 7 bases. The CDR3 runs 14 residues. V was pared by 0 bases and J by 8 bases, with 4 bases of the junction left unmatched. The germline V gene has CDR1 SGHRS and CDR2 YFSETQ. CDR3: CASSLASGGGELFF. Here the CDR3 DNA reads TGCGCCAGCAGCTTGGCTAGCGGAGGGGGGGAGCTGTTTTTT.

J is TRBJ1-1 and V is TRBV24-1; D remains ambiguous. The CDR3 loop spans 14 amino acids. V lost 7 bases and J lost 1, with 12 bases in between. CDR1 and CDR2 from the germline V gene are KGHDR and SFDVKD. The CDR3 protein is CATRSLQTNTEAFF. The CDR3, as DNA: TGTGCCACCAGAAGCCTACAGACGAACACTGAAGCTTTCTTT.

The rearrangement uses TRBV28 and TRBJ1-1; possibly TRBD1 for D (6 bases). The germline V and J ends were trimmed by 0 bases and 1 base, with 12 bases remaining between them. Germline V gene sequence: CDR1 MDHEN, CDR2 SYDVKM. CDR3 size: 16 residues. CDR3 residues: CASSLWGGARNTEAFF. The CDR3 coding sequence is TGTGCCAGCAGTTTATGGGGGGGGGCGCGGAACACTGAAGCTTTCTTT.

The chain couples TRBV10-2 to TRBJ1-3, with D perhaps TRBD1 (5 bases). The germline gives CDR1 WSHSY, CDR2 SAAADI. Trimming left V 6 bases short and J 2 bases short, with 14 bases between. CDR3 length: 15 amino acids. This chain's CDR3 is CASRPGGGTGNTIYF. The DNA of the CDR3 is TGCGCCAGCAGGCCCGGGGGGGGAACTGGAAACACCATATATTTT.

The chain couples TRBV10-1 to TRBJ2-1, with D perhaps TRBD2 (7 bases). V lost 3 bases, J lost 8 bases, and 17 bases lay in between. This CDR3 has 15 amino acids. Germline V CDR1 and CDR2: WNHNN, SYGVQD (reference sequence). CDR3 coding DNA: TGCGCCAGCAGTGACAGGAGGGGGGGCCGGGATGAGCAGTTCTTC. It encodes CASSDRRGGRDEQFF.

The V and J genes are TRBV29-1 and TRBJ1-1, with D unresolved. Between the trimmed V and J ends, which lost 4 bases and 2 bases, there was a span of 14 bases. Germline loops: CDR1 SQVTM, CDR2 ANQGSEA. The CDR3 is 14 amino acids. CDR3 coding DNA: TGCAGCGTTGTAGAATTGGCAGGCAACACTGAAGCTTTCTTT. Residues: CSVVELAGNTEAFF.

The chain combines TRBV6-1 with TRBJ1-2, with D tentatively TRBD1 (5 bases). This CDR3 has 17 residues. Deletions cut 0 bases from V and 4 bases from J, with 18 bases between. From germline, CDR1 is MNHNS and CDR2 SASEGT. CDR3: CASSEALLGGLRYGYTF. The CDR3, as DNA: TGTGCCAGCAGTGAAGCGCTCTTGGGGGGGTTGCGCTATGGCTACACCTTC.

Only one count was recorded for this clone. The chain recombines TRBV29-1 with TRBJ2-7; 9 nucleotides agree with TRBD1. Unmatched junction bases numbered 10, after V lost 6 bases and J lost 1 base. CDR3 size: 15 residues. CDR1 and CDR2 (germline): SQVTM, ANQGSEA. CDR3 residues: CSVSGGDRVSYEQYF. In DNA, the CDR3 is TGCAGCGTCTCAGGGGGGGACAGGGTTTCCTACGAGCAGTACTTC.

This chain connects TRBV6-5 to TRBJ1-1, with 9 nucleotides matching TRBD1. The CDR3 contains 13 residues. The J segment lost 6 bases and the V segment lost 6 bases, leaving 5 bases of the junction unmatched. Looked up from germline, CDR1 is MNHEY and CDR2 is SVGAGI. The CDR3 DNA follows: TGTGCCAGCAGGGACAGGGGTAACGCTGAAGCTTTCTTT. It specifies CASRDRGNAEAFF.

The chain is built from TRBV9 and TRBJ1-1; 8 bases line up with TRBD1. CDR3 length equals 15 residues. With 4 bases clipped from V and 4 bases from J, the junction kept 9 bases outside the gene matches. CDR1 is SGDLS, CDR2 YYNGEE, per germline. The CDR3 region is CASSPRQGSSTEAFF. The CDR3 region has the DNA TGTGCCAGCAGCCCCCGACAGGGGAGCTCCACTGAAGCTTTCTTT.

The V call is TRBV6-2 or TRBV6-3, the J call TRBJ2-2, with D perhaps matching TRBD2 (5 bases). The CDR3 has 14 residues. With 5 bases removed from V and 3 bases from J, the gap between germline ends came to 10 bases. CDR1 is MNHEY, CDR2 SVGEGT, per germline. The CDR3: CASSPASYTGELFF. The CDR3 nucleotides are TGTGCCAGCAGTCCCGCTAGCTACACCGGGGAGCTGTTTTTT.

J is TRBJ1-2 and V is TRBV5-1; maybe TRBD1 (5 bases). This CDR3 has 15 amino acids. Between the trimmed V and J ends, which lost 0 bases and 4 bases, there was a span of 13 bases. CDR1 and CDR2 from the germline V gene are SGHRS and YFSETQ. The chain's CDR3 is CASSLGDSSSYGYTF. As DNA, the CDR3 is TGCGCCAGCAGCTTGGGTGACAGCTCCAGCTATGGCTACACCTTC.

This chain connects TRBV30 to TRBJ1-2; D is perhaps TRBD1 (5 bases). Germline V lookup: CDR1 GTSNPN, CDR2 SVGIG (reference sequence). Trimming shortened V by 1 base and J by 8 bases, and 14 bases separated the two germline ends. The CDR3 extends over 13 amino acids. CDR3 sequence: CAWSAQGMKGYTF. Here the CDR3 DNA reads TGTGCCTGGAGTGCCCAGGGTATGAAGGGCTACACCTTC.

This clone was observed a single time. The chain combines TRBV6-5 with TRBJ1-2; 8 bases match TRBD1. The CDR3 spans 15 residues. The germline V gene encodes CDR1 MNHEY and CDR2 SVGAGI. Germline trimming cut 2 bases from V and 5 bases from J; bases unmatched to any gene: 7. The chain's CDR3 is CASSYRTGRGYGYTF. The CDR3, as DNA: TGTGCCAGCAGTTACCGGACAGGGCGGGGTTATGGCTACACCTTC.

The CDR3 nucleotides are TGTGCCTGGAGTCGGACAGGGATGAGTGGCTACACCTTC. It yields the protein CAWSRTGMSGYTF. This chain links TRBV30 with TRBJ1-2, with 8 bases that match TRBD1. Losses at the gene ends were 2 bases for V and 7 bases for J; bases not matched to a gene: 6. CDR1 and CDR2 (germline): GTSNPN, SVGIG (reference sequence). The CDR3 loop spans 13 amino acids. The full variable domain, its missing parts supplied by reference TRBV30 and TRBJ1-2, is SQTIHQWPATLVQPVGSPLSLECTVEGTSNPNLYWYRQAAGRGLQLLFYSVGIGQISSEVPQNLSASRPQDRQFILSSKKLLLSDSGFYLCAWSRTGMSGYTFGSGTRLTVV.

CDR3 bases: TGTGCCAGCAGCCCTTCGGGGACAGGGGGGGGCGAAGGTCAGCCCCAGCATTTT. Its translation: CASSPSGTGGGEGQPQHF. The chain has TRBV21-1 and TRBJ1-5; no check of the table's D call, TRBD1, against the DNA was made. TRBV21-1 is deemed a pseudogene. There are 18 residues in the CDR3.

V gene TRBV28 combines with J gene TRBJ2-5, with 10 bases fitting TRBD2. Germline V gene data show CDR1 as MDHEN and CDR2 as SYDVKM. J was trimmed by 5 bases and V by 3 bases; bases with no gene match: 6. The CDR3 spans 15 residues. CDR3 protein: CASSLSGGARETQYF. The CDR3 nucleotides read TGTGCCAGCAGTTTGAGCGGGGGGGCCCGGGAGACCCAGTACTTC.